This T cell receptor (beta chain) was captured by sequencing in a study of cytomegalovirus exposure and HLA in healthy donors. V gave up 5 bases and J gave up 2 bases; unmatched junction bases: 6. Per germline, CDR1 SGHAT and CDR2 FQNNGV. The CDR3 sequence is 15 residues long. Findings and limits, study-wide: A highly shared variant cluster was judged a likely technical artifact. Analyzed later, most CMV-associated TCR beta chains appeared HLA-restricted. Relative to equally common others, HLA-associated TCR beta chains showed greater clonal expansion in a later analysis.

This PCR relied on a set of 60 Vbeta primers and 13 Jbeta primers. Assay used: immunoSEQ multiplex PCR; TCRdb lists only in-frame clones, some missing. The table shows over 150,000 clones, with around 80% occurring only once. Points on this clone: The antigen remains unidentified.

The chain recombines TRBV11-2 with TRBJ2-1, with 7 bases identical to TRBD1. The source of this sequence is a woman aged 50 to 65 in good health and CMV-seropositive. What was sequenced was PBMCs. The CDR3 nucleotides are TGTGCCAGCAGCCCTCCGGGACAGACCTACAATGAGCAGTTCTTC. It translates to CASSPPGQTYNEQFF.